Listed here are 26 T cell receptor beta chains from one sample, sequenced in a study of glioma-infiltrating T cells after dendritic cell vaccination. Measured with immunoSEQ multiplex PCR; TCRdb has only the in-frame clones, and not every one. Of about 92,000 clones in the sample, approximately 84% were seen once. Sample: blood, taken before dendritic cell vaccination. The receptors stem from a human donor with glioblastoma.

The V call is TRBV5-6, the J call TRBJ2-7; 10 bases fit TRBD1. Germline assignment: CDR1 SGHDT and CDR2 YYEEEE. The V and J ends lost 4 bases and 4 bases, in that order; junction bases with no gene match: 5. This CDR3 has 14 amino acids. CDR3 in DNA: TGTGCCAGCAGCCCCGGGACAGGGGTTTACGAGCAGTACTTC. It yields the protein CASSPGTGVYEQYF.

The rearrangement uses TRBV29-1 and TRBJ2-2; a weak D match, TRBD1 (6 bases). Germline CDR1 reads SQVTM; CDR2 reads ANQGSEA. CDR3 size: 12 residues. V lost 4 bases to trimming and J lost 5 bases, with 8 bases between them. The CDR3 here is CSVGQDTGELFF. For the CDR3, the DNA is TGCAGCGTTGGACAGGATACCGGGGAGCTGTTTTTT.

This chain uses TRBV6-1 with TRBJ1-6; tentatively, D is TRBD1 (6 bases). CDR3 length: 13 amino acids. CDR1 is MNHNS and CDR2 is SASEGT in the germline V gene. Trimming removed 7 bases from V and 5 bases from J, with 9 bases in between. Here the CDR3 reads CASIRTDNSPLHF. Written as DNA, the CDR3 is TGTGCCAGCATCCGGACAGATAATTCACCCCTCCACTTT.

The V call is TRBV7-9, the J call TRBJ2-7; TRBD2 aligns across 15 bases. This CDR3 has 19 residues. Germline CDR1 is SEHNR and CDR2 is FQNEAQ (reference sequence). V was pared by 7 bases and J by 3 bases, with 16 bases of the junction left unmatched. The CDR3 DNA reads TGTGCCAGCAACGGAGGGGGACTAGCGGGAGGATCTGAATTCTACGAGCAGTACTTC. Amino acid sequence: CASNGGGLAGGSEFYEQYF.

The chain links TRBV13 to TRBJ2-7, with 13 bases that match TRBD2. V shed 5 bases, J shed 5 bases, and the junction held 6 bases outside the gene matches. The CDR3 sequence is 15 residues long. The germline V gene has CDR1 PRHDT and CDR2 FYEKMQ (reference sequence). This CDR3 is CASSPRTSGSDEQYF. The CDR3 DNA sequence: TGTGCCAGCAGCCCCCGGACTAGCGGGAGCGACGAGCAGTACTTC.

This chain uses TRBV4-1 with TRBJ2-7, with D tentatively TRBD2 (6 bases). The germline gives CDR1 MGHRA, CDR2 YSYEKL. The CDR3 is made up of 15 amino acids. The V gene lost 3 bases and the J gene lost 2 bases, with 14 bases spanning the gap. CDR3 sequence reads: CASSHPGGEPYEQYF. The CDR3 nucleotides are TGCGCCAGCAGCCACCCCGGAGGGGAACCCTACGAGCAGTACTTC.

V gene TRBV19 combines with J gene TRBJ2-1; a weak D match, TRBD1 (6 bases). Germline assignment: CDR1 LNHDA and CDR2 SQIVND (reference sequence). The germline V and J ends were trimmed by 5 bases and 6 bases, with 23 bases remaining between them. This CDR3 comprises 17 residues. CDR3 sequence reads: CASSPLTGTRTSNEQFF. The DNA of the CDR3 is TGTGCCAGTAGTCCCCTCACCGGGACAAGGACCTCCAATGAGCAGTTCTTC.

V gene TRBV9 combines with J gene TRBJ2-3; TRBD2 matches 10 bases. Trimming took 4 bases from V and 6 from J; bases not matched to a gene: 11. CDR1 is SGDLS and CDR2 is YYNGEE in the germline V gene. The CDR3 has 16 residues. The DNA for the CDR3 is TGTGCCAGCAGCCACCCCCTAGCGGGGGCTCGGGATACGCAGTATTTT. It is translated as CASSHPLAGARDTQYF.

V gene TRBV6-1 combines with J gene TRBJ2-1, with D unclear. CDR3 length: 14 residues. V lost 2 bases, J lost 7 bases, and 12 bases lay in between. Germline V lookup: CDR1 MNHNS, CDR2 SASEGT. In DNA, the CDR3 is TGTGCCAGCAGTGAATTAATCAGTCCGAATGAGCAGTTCTTC. This translates into CASSELISPNEQFF.

The CDR3 coding sequence is TGTGCCAGTAGTACCCAGGGAGGGGGTACAGCCCAGCATTTT. Amino acid sequence: CASSTQGGGTAQHF. V usage is TRBV19 and J usage is TRBJ1-5; D may be TRBD1 (6 bases). CDR1 LNHDA and CDR2 SQIVND come from the germline V gene (reference sequence). Trimming left V 4 bases short and J 11 bases short, with 18 bases between. The CDR3 extends over 14 amino acids.

The chain carries TRBV9 and TRBJ2-3, with TRBD2 matching 11 bases. The CDR3 is 15 residues long. V was pared by 2 bases and J by 5 bases, with 4 bases of the junction left unmatched. Germline CDR1 reads SGDLS; CDR2 reads YYNGEE. The CDR3: CASSVSGGEGDTQYF. The CDR3 DNA is TGTGCCAGCAGCGTTAGCGGGGGGGAAGGAGATACGCAGTATTTT.

The chain has TRBV11-2 and TRBJ1-6; TRBD1 agrees at 8 bases. Germline V lookup: CDR1 SGHAT, CDR2 FQNNGV. The V and J ends lost 7 bases and 9 bases, in that order; junction bases with no gene match: 11. The CDR3 runs to 15 residues. The DNA for the CDR3 is TGTGCCAGCACGCCCTTGACAGGGGTCGGTTCACCCCTCCACTTT. Its protein product is CASTPLTGVGSPLHF.

This clone was counted a single time. CDR3 coding DNA: TGTGCCAGCACCCCGGGGACTAGCGGGAGGGGTTGGGCAGAGACCCAGTACTTC. This codes for CASTPGTSGRGWAETQYF. V gene TRBV27 combines with J gene TRBJ2-5, with 16 bases that match TRBD2. The ends lost 7 bases at V and 4 bases at J; junction bases unmatched: 12. The CDR3 has 18 amino acids. Per germline, CDR1 MNHEY and CDR2 SMNVEV (reference sequence).

The chain joins TRBV9 to TRBJ1-4, with D perhaps TRBD1 (5 bases). The V gene's germline CDR1 is SGDLS and CDR2 YYNGEE. The CDR3 extends over 17 amino acids. The V and J ends lost 3 bases and 3 bases respectively, with 18 bases between them. CDR3 sequence reads: CASSAGGGRGANEKLFF. The DNA for the CDR3 is TGTGCCAGCAGCGCCGGCGGGGGTCGGGGAGCTAATGAAAAACTGTTTTTT.

V gene TRBV14 combines with J gene TRBJ1-1; a possible D gene is TRBD1 (6 bases). Germline V gives CDR1 SGHDN, CDR2 FVKESK. With 1 base removed from V and 11 bases from J, the gap between germline ends came to 20 bases. The length of the CDR3 is 15 residues. CDR3 nucleotides: TGTGCCAGCAGCCAAGCGGGACAAATAGCTAATAAGGCTTTCTTT. Encoded protein: CASSQAGQIANKAFF.

V and J are TRBV5-1 and TRBJ1-1; D is possibly TRBD1 (5 bases). The CDR3 has 13 residues. V was cut by 0 bases and J by 8 bases, with 11 bases left in between. Germline assignment: CDR1 SGHRS and CDR2 YFSETQ. DNA of the CDR3: TGCGCCAGCAGCTTGGTAATCGGGGGGGAAGCTTTCTTT. It is translated as CASSLVIGGEAFF.

The V gene is TRBV14, the J gene TRBJ2-1; 10 bases are shared with TRBD2. V trimming: 4 bases; J trimming: 4 bases; junction bases outside the gene matches: 13. The CDR3 has 18 residues. The germline gives CDR1 SGHDN, CDR2 FVKESK. The CDR3 sequence: CASSLGTSALRWYNEQFF. Here the CDR3 DNA reads TGTGCCAGCAGCCTCGGGACTAGCGCGTTAAGATGGTACAATGAGCAGTTCTTC.

The rearrangement uses TRBV5-1 and TRBJ2-3; a possible D gene is TRBD1 (5 bases). Germline loops: CDR1 SGHRS, CDR2 YFSETQ. V was trimmed by 1 base and J by 2 bases, leaving 11 bases between them. The CDR3 spans 15 residues. The CDR3 reads CASSLQGSITDTQYF. CDR3 DNA sequence: TGCGCCAGCAGCTTGCAGGGAAGTATCACAGATACGCAGTATTTT.

The chain is built from TRBV27 and TRBJ2-2; 8 positions agree with TRBD2. The CDR3 extends over 16 amino acids. Germline V gene lookup returns CDR1 MNHEY and CDR2 SMNVEV (reference sequence). The J segment lost 4 bases and the V segment lost 3 bases, leaving 7 bases of the junction unmatched. CDR3: CASSFSRGGPTGELFF. CDR3 DNA: TGTGCCAGCAGTTTCAGTCGGGGGGGACCCACCGGGGAGCTGTTTTTT.

V gene TRBV7-3 combines with J gene TRBJ2-7, with 11 bases aligning to TRBD1. There are 14 residues in the CDR3. Germline-derived CDR1 and CDR2 are SGHTA and FQGTGA. V lost 5 bases to trimming and J lost 6 bases; unmatched junction nucleotides: 6. The CDR3 sequence is CASSHGTGGTEQYF. The DNA of the CDR3 is TGTGCCAGCAGCCACGGGACAGGGGGTACCGAGCAGTACTTC.

J is TRBJ2-7 and V is TRBV11-1, with TRBD1 as a possible D gene (5 bases). The CDR3 extends over 12 amino acids. Germline loops: CDR1 SGHAT, CDR2 FQDESV (reference sequence). V was pared by 3 bases and J by 4 bases, with 7 bases between. CDR3 loop: CASSLDKYEQYF. The CDR3, as DNA: TGTGCCAGCAGCTTGGACAAATACGAGCAGTACTTC.

CDR3 nucleotide sequence: TGTGCCAGCAGCTTAAGCGGGAGCGGGGAGACCCAGTACTTC. Encoded protein: CASSLSGSGETQYF. This chain uses TRBV7-3 with TRBJ2-5; 7 nucleotides align to TRBD2. In germline, CDR1 is SGHTA, CDR2 FQGTGA. The CDR3 sequence is 14 residues long. Unmatched junction bases numbered 4, after V lost 1 base and J lost 5 bases.

The chain combines TRBV30 with TRBJ2-3, with TRBD2 matching over 8 bases. The length of the CDR3 is 14 residues. J gave up 3 bases and V 4 bases, and 6 bases lay outside the gene matches. Germline loops: CDR1 GTSNPN, CDR2 SVGIG (reference sequence). The CDR3, as DNA: TGTGCCTGGACGACGGGACTAGGAACAGATACGCAGTATTTT. Translated: CAWTTGLGTDTQYF.

The J gene is TRBJ2-1, the V gene TRBV18; tentatively, D is TRBD1 (5 bases). From germline, CDR1 is KGHSH and CDR2 LQKENI. V was shortened by 4 bases and J by 3 bases, with 13 bases between the two germline ends. This CDR3 contains 15 residues. CDR3 amino acids: CASSRRQNNYNEQFF. The CDR3 coding sequence is TGTGCCAGCTCACGTCGACAGAATAACTACAATGAGCAGTTCTTC.

This clone has only one observation. This chain links TRBV18 with TRBJ2-3; weak D call: TRBD2 (6 bases). The CDR3 sequence is 16 residues long. Germline-derived CDR1 and CDR2 are KGHSH and LQKENI. Trimming stripped 1 base from V and 1 base from J, with 12 bases between. DNA of the CDR3: TGTGCCAGCTCACCACGCGGGGTTCGGGGCACAGATACGCAGTATTTT. It yields the protein CASSPRGVRGTDTQYF.

The CDR3 sequence is CATSRPDGGLEYNEQFF. CDR3 coding DNA: TGTGCCACCAGCAGACCTGATGGGGGGTTGGAGTACAATGAGCAGTTCTTC. J is TRBJ2-1 and V is TRBV15; D may be TRBD2 (6 bases). The CDR3 runs 17 residues. CDR1 and CDR2 (germline): LNHNV, YYDKDF (reference sequence). V lost 2 bases to trimming and J lost 4 bases, with 18 bases between them.